Included here is one T cell receptor (beta chain) sequence, with context. The data were obtained in a study of blood T cell repertoires in COVID-19. TCRdb's table, derived via immunoSEQ multiplex PCR, lists solely in-frame clones and lacks some. The sample records 45,000 to 55,000 clones, about nine tenths being singletons. Germline V lookup: CDR1 MNHEY, CDR2 SMNVEV (reference sequence). This CDR3 has 12 amino acids. V lost 7 bases and J lost 11; bases outside the gene matches: 8. The specimen sequenced was peripheral blood. The rearrangement joins TRBV27 to TRBJ2-3; 8 bases map to TRBD2. The origin of this receptor is a man aged 50-59 years with active COVID-19. The CDR3 nucleotides are TGTGCCAGCACCGAGCGGGGGACCAGGCAGTATTTT. Translated: CASTERGTRQYF.